This TCR beta chain stems from a study of control samples from healthy donors and cancer patients. The method was immunoSEQ multiplex PCR; TCRdb's version includes in-frame clones alone and lacks a portion of them. The data hold 120,000 or so clones, with 85% to 95% observed a single time. V dropped 4 bases and J dropped 2; count of bases not matched to a gene: 6. This CDR3 contains 15 residues. From germline, CDR1 is SGHRS and CDR2 YFSETQ. The receptor was derived from a man older than 75 with head and neck cancer. Source material: PBMCs. This chain links TRBV5-1 with TRBJ2-3, with 8 positions matching TRBD2. The CDR3 coding sequence is TGCGCCAGCAGCAACCCGGGGGGGATCACAGATACGCAGTATTTT. Encoded protein: CASSNPGGITDTQYF.